Presented here are 30 T cell receptor beta chains from one specimen sequenced in a study of T cell changes during pregnancy in multiple sclerosis. The table came from immunoSEQ multiplex PCR; TCRdb's copy has only in-frame clones and leaves some out. The sample includes about 83,000 clones, about 95% of them seen just once. This specimen was peripheral blood, taken in the second trimester of pregnancy. Receptor source: a female donor with multiple sclerosis, enrolled in a pregnancy study.

The chain couples TRBV27 to TRBJ1-1; no clear D gene. Germline CDR1 reads MNHEY; CDR2 reads SMNVEV (reference sequence). V lost 2 bases, J lost 5 bases, and 9 bases lay in between. CDR3 size: 13 residues. The CDR3 coding sequence is TGTGCCAGCAGTTTAACCGATCAGACTGAAGCTTTCTTT. It translates to CASSLTDQTEAFF.

The chain is built from TRBV27 and TRBJ1-5; a possible D gene is TRBD1 (5 bases). Germline CDR1 and CDR2: MNHEY and SMNVEV (reference sequence). This CDR3 spans 16 amino acids. V shed 2 bases and J shed 5 bases, with 16 bases lying between them. CDR3 sequence (DNA): TGTGCCAGCAGTTTAGCGGTCTCGGGGGTGGATCAGCCCCAGCATTTT. Its protein product is CASSLAVSGVDQPQHF.

The rearrangement joins TRBV11-2 to TRBJ2-1, with D possibly TRBD2 on 7 matching bases. V was shortened by 3 bases and J by 8 bases, with 14 bases between the two germline ends. CDR1 and CDR2 from the germline V gene are SGHAT and FQNNGV. The CDR3 has 14 amino acids. For the CDR3, the DNA is TGTGCCAGCAGCTTTGGCAGGGGAGGGTATGAGCAGTTCTTC. This translates into CASSFGRGGYEQFF.

J is TRBJ2-3 and V is TRBV30; 8 bases line up with TRBD1. This CDR3 is built from 14 residues. CDR1 and CDR2 from the germline V gene are GTSNPN and SVGIG (reference sequence). The V and J ends lost 0 bases and 5 bases, in that order; junction bases with no gene match: 4. CDR3 sequence: CAWSVSQGGDTQYF. The CDR3 region has the DNA TGTGCCTGGAGTGTATCACAGGGGGGAGATACGCAGTATTTT.

The rearrangement links TRBV7-8 to TRBJ2-1; D possibly corresponds to TRBD1 (5 bases). Germline V lookup: CDR1 SGHVS, CDR2 FQNEAQ. V was clipped by 6 bases and J by 4 bases, with 22 bases between them. There are 17 residues in the CDR3. This CDR3 reads CASSPPARESAYNEQFF. The DNA of the CDR3 is TGTGCCAGCAGTCCCCCGGCCAGGGAAAGCGCTTACAATGAGCAGTTCTTC.

The gene calls are TRBV10-1 and TRBJ2-1; TRBD2 agrees at 13 bases. This CDR3 region has 15 residues. Losses at the gene ends were 7 bases for V and 15 bases for J; bases not matched to a gene: 15. The germline gives CDR1 WNHNN, CDR2 SYGVQD (reference sequence). CDR3 sequence: CASNSLLAGGSLRFF. The CDR3, as DNA: TGCGCCAGCAATTCTTTACTAGCGGGAGGGTCTTTGAGGTTCTTC.

V is TRBV5-4 and J is TRBJ1-1, with D possibly matching TRBD1 (6 bases). The CDR3 loop spans 15 amino acids. Looked up from germline, CDR1 is SGHNT and CDR2 is YYREEE (reference sequence). V was cut by 6 bases and J by 5 bases, with 20 bases left in between. The CDR3 DNA reads TGTGCCAGCAACCCTGCGATGGGCAGGGGAACTGAAGCTTTCTTT. Its translation: CASNPAMGRGTEAFF.

The genes are TRBV5-4 and TRBJ2-7, with 8 bases aligning to TRBD2. Germline V gene data show CDR1 as SGHNT and CDR2 as YYREEE (reference sequence). Unmatched junction bases numbered 2, after V lost 2 bases and J lost 1 base. CDR3 length: 14 amino acids. The CDR3 coding sequence is TGTGCCAGCAGCTTTGGCGGGGGGTCCTACGAGCAGTACTTC. This codes for CASSFGGGSYEQYF.

On this clone itself: One end of the junction is discordant with germline, which a read error may explain. CDR3 residues: CASRVSQDTKNSEAFF. CDR3 coding DNA: TGTGCCAGCAGGGTATCCCAGGACACCAAGAACTCTGAAGCTTTCTTT. J is TRBJ1-1 and V is TRBV28; a possible D gene is TRBD1 (5 bases). Looked up from germline, CDR1 is MDHEN and CDR2 is SYDVKM. The CDR3 is 16 residues long.

The chain carries TRBV5-4 and TRBJ1-1, with a tentative D call TRBD1 (6 bases). Trimming took off 2 bases at V and 9 bases at J, with 11 bases between the two ends. The CDR3 covers 12 residues. Germline V CDR1 and CDR2: SGHNT, YYREEE (reference sequence). CDR3 region: CASSFGTGKAFF. Here the CDR3 DNA reads TGTGCCAGCAGCTTTGGTACAGGGAAAGCTTTCTTT.

The rearrangement uses TRBV7-8 and TRBJ2-3, with no clear D. In germline, CDR1 is SGHVS, CDR2 FQNEAQ. The length of the CDR3 is 13 residues. V lost 1 base, J lost 3 bases, and 5 bases lay in between. DNA of the CDR3: TGTGCCAGCAGCTTAGTGCGGACAGATACGCAGTATTTT. Its protein product is CASSLVRTDTQYF.

The genes are TRBV6-1 and TRBJ2-7; TRBD2 agrees at 9 bases. The CDR3 sequence is 14 residues long. CDR1 is MNHNS and CDR2 is SASEGT in the germline V gene. Trimming at V came to 4 bases and at J to 5 bases, leaving 6 bases not matched to a gene. CDR3 amino acids: CASSVGTSSHEQYF. The CDR3 DNA follows: TGTGCCAGCAGTGTTGGGACTAGCTCTCACGAGCAGTACTTC.

The rearrangement joins TRBV6-5 to TRBJ2-2; 9 nucleotides agree with TRBD2. The CDR3 spans 15 residues. With V trimmed by 6 bases and J by 2 bases, 4 bases remained unmatched. CDR1 MNHEY and CDR2 SVGAGI come from the germline V gene. The CDR3 bases are TGTGCCAGCAGCCCTAGCGGGGAAAACACCGGGGAGCTGTTTTTT. Amino acid sequence: CASSPSGENTGELFF.

The chain uses TRBV13 and TRBJ2-1; the D gene is possibly TRBD2 (6 bases). Germline CDR1 PRHDT, CDR2 FYEKMQ (reference sequence). The V end lost 7 bases, the J end lost 0 bases, and 16 bases lay between the germline ends. CDR3 length: 16 amino acids. The CDR3 sequence is CASTKNAGSSYNEQFF. The DNA of the CDR3 is TGTGCCAGCACCAAAAACGCGGGGAGCTCCTACAATGAGCAGTTCTTC.

The chain combines TRBV18 with TRBJ2-7, with D perhaps matching TRBD1 (6 bases). The CDR3 has 16 residues. V was clipped by 0 bases and J by 4 bases, with 16 bases between them. Per germline, CDR1 KGHSH and CDR2 LQKENI. The CDR3 DNA is TGTGCCAGCTCACCACCGGACAGAAAAGGACCGTACGAGCAGTACTTC. This sequence encodes CASSPPDRKGPYEQYF.

The rearrangement uses TRBV11-3 and TRBJ2-3, with a weak D call TRBD2 (5 bases). V was pared by 5 bases and J by 3 bases, with 9 bases between. Germline-derived CDR1 and CDR2 are SGHNT and YENEEA. The length of the CDR3 is 13 residues. The CDR3 loop reads CASSHVATDTQYF. Written as DNA, the CDR3 is TGTGCCAGCAGCCACGTAGCGACAGATACGCAGTATTTT.

The chain uses TRBV2 and TRBJ1-2, with D tentatively TRBD1 (5 bases). Trimming took off 0 bases at V and 8 bases at J, with 7 bases between the two ends. This CDR3 contains 12 residues. Germline assignment: CDR1 SNHLY and CDR2 FYNNEI. This chain's CDR3 is CASSEAGRGYTF. Written as DNA, the CDR3 is TGTGCCAGCAGTGAAGCGGGGCGGGGCTACACCTTC. Variable domain in full (rest from reference TRBV2 and TRBJ1-2): EPEVTQTPSHQVTQMGQEVILRCVPISNHLYFYWYRQILGQKVEFLVSFYNNEISEKSEIFDDQFSVERPDGSNFTLKIRSTKLEDSAMYFCASSEAGRGYTFGSGTRLTVV.

A single count supports this clone. Here the CDR3 reads CASSMVQGHQPQHF. The CDR3 DNA reads TGTGCCAGTAGTATGGTCCAGGGGCATCAGCCCCAGCATTTT. V gene TRBV19 combines with J gene TRBJ1-5, with D perhaps TRBD1 (6 bases). V shed 3 bases and J shed 5 bases, with 11 bases lying between them. Germline V gene data show CDR1 as LNHDA and CDR2 as SQIVND (reference sequence). The length of the CDR3 is 14 residues. Using reference TRBV19 and TRBJ1-5 for the parts outside the CDR3, the full variable domain is DGGITQSPKYLFRKEGQNVTLSCEQNLNHDAMYWYRQDPGQGLRLIYYSQIVNDFQKGDIAEGYSVSREKKESFPLTVTSAQKNPTAFYLCASSMVQGHQPQHFGDGTRLSIL.

The gene calls are TRBV5-1 and TRBJ2-5; 8 nucleotides match TRBD2. The V segment lost 0 bases and the J segment 1 base; nucleotides outside the gene matches: 2. The CDR3 runs to 15 residues. Germline V gene data show CDR1 as SGHRS and CDR2 as YFSETQ. CDR3 coding DNA: TGCGCCAGCAGCTTGGAAGCGGGAGCCCAAGAGACCCAGTACTTC. This codes for CASSLEAGAQETQYF. The full variable domain, completed using reference TRBV5-1 and TRBJ2-5, is KAGVTQTPRYLIKTRGQQVTLSCSPISGHRSVSWYQQTPGQGLQFLFEYFSETQRNKGNFPGRFSGRQFSNSRSEMNVSTLELGDSALYLCASSLEAGAQETQYFGPGTRLLVL.

The rearrangement uses TRBV5-5 and TRBJ1-3, with a tentative D call TRBD1 (6 bases). This CDR3 has 16 amino acids. The germline V gene has CDR1 SGHKS and CDR2 YYEKEE (reference sequence). The V end was cut by 4 bases, the J end by 0 bases, with 14 bases between. The CDR3 here is CASSPRQASSGNTIYF. The CDR3 bases are TGTGCCAGCAGCCCTCGACAGGCCAGCTCTGGAAACACCATATATTTT.

The rearrangement links TRBV28 to TRBJ2-3; 8 bases map to TRBD2. V lost 7 bases, J lost 5 bases, and 8 bases stayed unmatched. The CDR3 is 14 residues long. In germline, CDR1 is MDHEN, CDR2 SYDVKM. CDR3 DNA sequence: TGTGCCAGCACCCCGGGGGGGGTTGGAGATACGCAGTATTTT. It yields the protein CASTPGGVGDTQYF.

The V call is TRBV28, the J call TRBJ1-5; the D is unclear. V lost 4 bases and J lost 3, with 4 bases in between. CDR3 length equals 12 residues. The germline V gene encodes CDR1 MDHEN and CDR2 SYDVKM. In DNA, the CDR3 is TGTGCCAGCAGTTACATCAATCAGCCCCAGCATTTT. It specifies CASSYINQPQHF.

This rearrangement joins TRBV28 to TRBJ1-2, with a weak D call TRBD1 (6 bases). The CDR3 runs to 14 residues. The V end was cut by 6 bases, the J end by 6 bases, with 17 bases between. Germline assignment: CDR1 MDHEN and CDR2 SYDVKM. The CDR3 region has the DNA TGTGCCAGCAGGACACTTGGGGGGGCAGATGGCTACACCTTC. Amino acids: CASRTLGGADGYTF.

CDR3 in amino acids: CASSQGQVYNEQFF. The DNA for the CDR3 is TGCGCCAGCAGTCAGGGACAGGTTTACAATGAGCAGTTCTTC. This chain uses TRBV5-1 with TRBJ2-1; 8 positions agree with TRBD1. Germline CDR1 reads SGHRS; CDR2 reads YFSETQ. Trimming at V came to 5 bases and at J to 4 bases, leaving 5 bases not matched to a gene. CDR3 length: 14 amino acids.

This rearrangement joins TRBV7-6 to TRBJ2-1, with D unclear. Trimming cost V 1 base and J 2 bases, with 3 bases left between them. This CDR3 has 13 residues. CDR1 is SGHVS, CDR2 FNYEAQ, per germline. The CDR3 DNA sequence: TGTGCCAGCAGCTTAGTAACCTACAATGAGCAGTTCTTC. Protein product: CASSLVTYNEQFF.

The chain uses TRBV6-6 and TRBJ2-5; 7 nucleotides line up with TRBD2. With V trimmed by 2 bases and J by 0 bases, 3 bases remained unmatched. The germline V gene has CDR1 MNHNY and CDR2 SVGAGI (reference sequence). The CDR3 has 15 amino acids. This CDR3 reads CASSYLAVNQETQYF. CDR3 bases: TGTGCCAGCAGTTACCTAGCGGTCAACCAAGAGACCCAGTACTTC.

CDR3 nucleotide sequence: TGCGCCAGCAGCTTCGGACAGGGATACAATGAGCAGTTCTTC. Protein sequence: CASSFGQGYNEQFF. This chain uses TRBV5-1 with TRBJ2-1, with 8 bases aligning to TRBD1. Germline CDR1 SGHRS, CDR2 YFSETQ. Trimming at V came to 2 bases and at J to 4 bases, leaving 2 bases not matched to a gene. CDR3 size: 14 residues.

Only one count was recorded for this clone. This chain connects TRBV18 to TRBJ2-7, with D possibly TRBD2 on 6 matching bases. The CDR3 runs 13 residues. Germline lookup yields CDR1 KGHSH and CDR2 LQKENI. V shed 6 bases and J shed 3 bases, with 12 bases lying between them. CDR3 sequence: CASSSKEGYEQYF. The CDR3 bases are TGTGCCAGCTCCTCAAAGGAGGGCTACGAGCAGTACTTC.

The chain links TRBV19 to TRBJ2-3; D might be TRBD2 (5 bases). V gave up 2 bases and J gave up 2 bases, with 14 bases separating them. Germline CDR1 and CDR2: LNHDA and SQIVND (reference sequence). CDR3 size: 16 residues. CDR3 protein: CASSIYGVVTTDTQYF. CDR3 sequence (DNA): TGTGCCAGTAGTATATACGGGGTGGTTACCACAGATACGCAGTATTTT.

This chain links TRBV18 with TRBJ2-3; D gene ambiguous. The CDR3 is 15 residues long. Germline-derived CDR1 and CDR2 are KGHSH and LQKENI. The ends were cut back, 3 bases at V and 4 bases at J, with 14 bases in the middle. CDR3 sequence (DNA): TGTGCCAGCTCACCCCCCGACTTTACCTCAGATACGCAGTATTTT. Protein product: CASSPPDFTSDTQYF. Together with reference TRBV18 and TRBJ2-3, the CDR3 gives the full variable domain: NAGVMQNPRHLVRRRGQEARLRCSPMKGHSHVYWYRQLPEEGLKFMVYLQKENIIDESGMPKERFSAEFPKEGPSILRIQQVVRGDSAAYFCASSPPDFTSDTQYFGPGTRLTVL.